A selection of T cell receptor beta chains follows, all from one sample in a study of blood T cell repertoires in COVID-19. Here immunoSEQ multiplex PCR was the method, and the copy in TCRdb shows in-frame clones only, minus some. The table lists about 310,000 clones, about nine tenths of them singletons. Sequenced material: peripheral blood. These receptors were taken from a young man with active or convalescent COVID-19. Both conserved end residues are part of each CDR3. Fields, in order: clone size, D gene, CDR3 length, V gene, J gene, CDR3 DNA, CDR3 protein. D genes are given only for firm matches. Size is stated for part of the rows, as once, few or many counts, or as a class when the clone is expanded.

-	-	15	TRBV5-1	TRBJ2-3	TGCGCCAGCAGGTTATTAGAGGCCTTCACAGATACGCAGTATTTT	CASRLLEAFTDTQYF
-	-	15	TRBV11-2	TRBJ1-1	TGTGCCAGCACATCAGGAAAAGGAGGGAACACTGAAGCTTTCTTT	CASTSGKGGNTEAFF
few	TRBD1	16	TRBV11-2	TRBJ1-5	TGTGCCACGGCCGGGACAGACAATGGTGGCAATCAGCCCCAGCATTTT	CATAGTDNGGNQPQHF
-	TRBD1	11	TRBV11-2	TRBJ1-1	TGTGCCAGCAGCCCGGACAGGCTCCCCTTCTTT	CASSPDRLPFF
-	-	15	TRBV7-2	TRBJ2-5	TGTGCCAGCAGCACAGGGGGGGCGAGGATAGAGACCCAGTACTTC	CASSTGGARIETQYF
-	TRBD1	16	TRBV13	TRBJ2-3	TGTGCCAGCAGCTTAGGCCTGGGACAGGGACAAGGTACGCAGTATTTT	CASSLGLGQGQGTQYF
-	TRBD1	14	TRBV14	TRBJ1-2	TGTGCCAGCAGCCAAGTGTCAGGGGGCTATGGCTACACCTTC	CASSQVSGGYGYTF
-	-	14	TRBV15	TRBJ2-7	TGTGCCACCAGCAGAGACAGGGGTTCCTACGAGCAGTACTTC	CATSRDRGSYEQYF
few	-	12	TRBV27	TRBJ1-4	TGTGCCAGCAGTCGGGCTAATGAAAAACTGTTTTTT	CASSRANEKLFF
-	TRBD2	19	TRBV9	TRBJ2-3	TGTGCCAGCAGCGGACCGGGACTAGCGGGAGATTGGGCCACAGATACGCAGTATTTT	CASSGPGLAGDWATDTQYF
once	TRBD1	14	TRBV7-8	TRBJ1-4	TGTGCCAGCGGGACAGGGTTAGCTAATGAAAAACTGTTTTTT	CASGTGLANEKLFF
-	TRBD2	14	TRBV9	TRBJ2-1	TGTGCCAGCAGCGTTGCGACTAGCGTTGCTGAGCAGTTCTTC	CASSVATSVAEQFF
once	-	14	TRBV14	TRBJ2-1	TGTGCCAGCAGCACTAGCAATTCCTACAATGAGCAGTTCTTC	CASSTSNSYNEQFF
once	-	14	TRBV6-5	TRBJ2-7	TGTGCCAGCAATAGGGCGGGCGCCTCCTACGAGCAGTACTTC	CASNRAGASYEQYF
-	TRBD1	14	TRBV3-1/TRBV3-2	TRBJ1-2	TGTGCCAGCAGCCAAGGACAGGGGAACTATGGCTACACCTTC	CASSQGQGNYGYTF
few	TRBD1	15	TRBV28	TRBJ1-2	TGTGCCAGCAGACGGACCGCAGGGGGTAACTATGGCTACACCTTC	CASRRTAGGNYGYTF
-	-	15	TRBV27	TRBJ2-7	TGTGCCAGCTGGGGTATCGGGCAGGGCTCCTACGAGCAGTACTTC	CASWGIGQGSYEQYF
-	-	13	TRBV7-2	TRBJ1-2	TGTGCCAGCAGCTCGGGACATTTCTATGGCTACACCTTC	CASSSGHFYGYTF
-	-	14	TRBV9	TRBJ1-2	TGTGCCAGCAGCGTAGATCACAGCTATTTAGGCTACACCTTC	CASSVDHSYLGYTF
-	TRBD1	15	TRBV16	TRBJ1-5	TGTGCCAGCAGCCAATCGGCCGGGACAGGGGCGCCCCAGCATTTT	CASSQSAGTGAPQHF
-	-	13	TRBV19	TRBJ1-1	TGTGCCAGTAGTATATCCCGGAACACTGAAGCTTTCTTT	CASSISRNTEAFF
-	-	18	TRBV6-2/TRBV6-3	TRBJ1-2	TGTGCCAGCAGTTACTCGGTGACGCGGAGTACGAATTACAATGGCTACACCTTC	CASSYSVTRSTNYNGYTF
once	TRBD2	20	TRBV12-5	TRBJ2-1	TGTGCTAGTGGTTTACTGGTGACACCCCGGACTAGCCCAAAGTACAATGAGCAGTTCTTC	CASGLLVTPRTSPKYNEQFF
-	-	14	TRBV19	TRBJ1-1	TGTGCCAGTACCCCATCCGGCGGGTGGACTGAAGCTTTCTTT	CASTPSGGWTEAFF
-	-	16	TRBV3-1/TRBV3-2	TRBJ2-7	TGTGCCAGCAGCCAATGGGGAGCGTTATCTACCTACGAGCAGTACTTC	CASSQWGALSTYEQYF
-	-	16	TRBV27	TRBJ2-1	TGTGCCAGCAGAAACGAGGTAGGGGATTTAGGCAATGAGCAGTTCTTC	CASRNEVGDLGNEQFF
once	-	15	TRBV7-8	TRBJ1-4	TGTGCCAGCAGCTTAGTGGCAGGGACTAATGAAAAACTGTTTTTT	CASSLVAGTNEKLFF
-	-	14	TRBV11-2	TRBJ2-5	TGTGCCAGCAGCTTAGTGGGTAGCTTGGAGACCCAGTACTTC	CASSLVGSLETQYF
-	-	13	TRBV7-6	TRBJ1-1	TGTGCCAGCAGCTTACAGGGGTACACTGAAGCTTTCTTT	CASSLQGYTEAFF